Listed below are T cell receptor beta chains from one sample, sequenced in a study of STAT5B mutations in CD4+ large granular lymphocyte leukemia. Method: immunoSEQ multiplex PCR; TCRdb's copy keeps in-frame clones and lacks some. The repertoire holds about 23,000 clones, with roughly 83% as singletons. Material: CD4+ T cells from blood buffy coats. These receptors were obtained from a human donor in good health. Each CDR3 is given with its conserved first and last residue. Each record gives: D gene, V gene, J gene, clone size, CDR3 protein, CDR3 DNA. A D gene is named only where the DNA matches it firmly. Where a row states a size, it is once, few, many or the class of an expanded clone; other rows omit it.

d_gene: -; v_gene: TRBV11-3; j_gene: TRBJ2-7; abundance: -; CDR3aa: CASSYRQGTEQYF; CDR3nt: TGTGCCAGCAGTTACCGGCAGGGAACCGAGCAGTACTTC
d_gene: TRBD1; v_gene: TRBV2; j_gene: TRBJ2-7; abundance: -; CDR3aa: CASSRGQGQYEQYF; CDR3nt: TGTGCCAGCAGTAGGGGACAGGGTCAATACGAGCAGTACTTC
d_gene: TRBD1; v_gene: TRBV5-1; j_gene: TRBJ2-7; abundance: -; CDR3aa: CASSPGQGLYEQYF; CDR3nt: TGCGCCAGCAGCCCGGGACAGGGGCTCTACGAGCAGTACTTC
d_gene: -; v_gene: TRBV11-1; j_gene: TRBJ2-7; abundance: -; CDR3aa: CASSSSLGVNYEQYF; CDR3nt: TGTGCCAGCAGCTCTTCATTGGGGGTTAACTACGAGCAGTACTTC
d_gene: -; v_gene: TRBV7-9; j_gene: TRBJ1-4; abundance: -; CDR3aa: CASSQQEKLFF; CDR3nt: TGTGCCAGCAGCCAGCAGGAAAAACTGTTTTTT
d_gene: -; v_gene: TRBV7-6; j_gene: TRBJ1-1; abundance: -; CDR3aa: CASSPNRVNTEAFF; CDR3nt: TGTGCCAGCAGCCCCAACCGTGTGAACACTGAAGCTTTCTTT
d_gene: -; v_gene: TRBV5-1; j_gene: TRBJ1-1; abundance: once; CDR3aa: CASSLGGGRSTEAFF; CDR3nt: TGCGCCAGCAGCTTGGGTGGGGGGAGGTCCACTGAAGCTTTCTTT
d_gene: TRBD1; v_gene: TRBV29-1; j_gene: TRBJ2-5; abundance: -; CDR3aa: CSVVGTGFIRHF; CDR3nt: TGCAGCGTCGTCGGGACAGGGTTTATCAGACACTTC
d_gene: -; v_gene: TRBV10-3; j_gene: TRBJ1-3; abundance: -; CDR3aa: CAISVQGTKGNTIYF; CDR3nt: TGTGCCATCAGTGTTCAAGGGACAAAAGGGAACACCATATATTTT
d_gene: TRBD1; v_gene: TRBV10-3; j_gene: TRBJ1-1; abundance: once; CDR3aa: CAIKVGQQNTEAFF; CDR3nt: TGTGCCATCAAGGTGGGACAGCAGAACACTGAAGCTTTCTTT
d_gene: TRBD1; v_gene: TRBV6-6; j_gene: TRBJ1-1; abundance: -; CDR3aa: CASSRDSEAFF; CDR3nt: TGTGCCAGCAGTCGGGACAGTGAAGCTTTCTTT
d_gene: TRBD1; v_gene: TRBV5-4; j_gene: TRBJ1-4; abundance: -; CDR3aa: CASSSRTGGGEKLFF; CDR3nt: TGTGCCAGCAGCTCCAGGACAGGGGGCGGTGAAAAACTGTTTTTT
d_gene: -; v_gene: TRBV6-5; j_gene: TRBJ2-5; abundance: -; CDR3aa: CASSYSYSQETQYF; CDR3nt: TGTGCCAGCAGTTACTCGTACAGTCAAGAGACCCAGTACTTC
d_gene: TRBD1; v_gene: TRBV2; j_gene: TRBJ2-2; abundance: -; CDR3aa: CASSAGTANTGELFF; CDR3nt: TGTGCCAGCAGTGCAGGGACAGCGAACACCGGGGAGCTGTTTTTT
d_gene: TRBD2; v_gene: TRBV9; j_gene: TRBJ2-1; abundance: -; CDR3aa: CASSVSGRFNEQFF; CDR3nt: TGTGCCAGCAGCGTAAGCGGGAGATTCAATGAGCAGTTCTTC
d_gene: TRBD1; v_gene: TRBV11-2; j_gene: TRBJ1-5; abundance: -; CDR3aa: CASSLMGGQIGPQHF; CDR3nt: TGTGCCAGCAGCCTGATGGGGGGACAGATTGGGCCCCAGCATTTT
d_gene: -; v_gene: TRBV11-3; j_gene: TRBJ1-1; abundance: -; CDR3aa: CASSPSGAGRGNTEAFF; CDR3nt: TGTGCCAGCAGCCCCTCGGGGGCAGGGAGGGGGAACACTGAAGCTTTCTTT
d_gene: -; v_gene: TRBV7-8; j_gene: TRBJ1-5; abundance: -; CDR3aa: CASSRGAGRRNQPQHF; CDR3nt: TGTGCCAGCAGCCGCGGGGCCGGCCGTCGCAATCAGCCCCAGCATTTT
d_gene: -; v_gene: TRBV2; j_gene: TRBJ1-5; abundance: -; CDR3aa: CASSEALLAVQPQHF; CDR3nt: TGTGCCAGCAGTGAAGCGTTGTTGGCGGTTCAGCCCCAGCATTTT
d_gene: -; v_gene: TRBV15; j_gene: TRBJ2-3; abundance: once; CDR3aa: CATSRDWAGRGPTDTQYF; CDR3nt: TGTGCCACCAGCAGAGACTGGGCGGGTCGGGGCCCCACAGATACGCAGTATTTT
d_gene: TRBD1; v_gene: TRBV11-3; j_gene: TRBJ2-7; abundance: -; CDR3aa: CASSLGGPGQGHHEQYF; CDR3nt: TGTGCCAGCAGCTTAGGAGGCCCGGGACAGGGTCACCACGAGCAGTACTTC
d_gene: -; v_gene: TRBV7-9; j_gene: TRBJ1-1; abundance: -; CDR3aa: CASSLVSGDDGAFF; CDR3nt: TGTGCCAGCAGCTTAGTTTCGGGAGACGATGGAGCTTTCTTT
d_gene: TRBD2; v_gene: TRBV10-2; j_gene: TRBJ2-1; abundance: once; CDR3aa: CASRGPQAGVANEQFF; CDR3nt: TGCGCCAGCAGGGGACCCCAAGCGGGAGTAGCAAATGAGCAGTTCTTC
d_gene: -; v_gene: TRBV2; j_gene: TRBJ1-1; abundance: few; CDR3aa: CASSVSGIEAFF; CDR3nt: TGTGCCAGCAGTGTTAGCGGGATTGAAGCTTTCTTT
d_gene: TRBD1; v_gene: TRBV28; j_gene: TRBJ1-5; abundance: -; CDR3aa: CASRPGTAQFSNQPQHF; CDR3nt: TGTGCCAGCAGACCCGGGACAGCCCAGTTTAGCAATCAGCCCCAGCATTTT
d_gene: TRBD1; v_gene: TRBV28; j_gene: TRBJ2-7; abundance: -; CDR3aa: CASTMTGYLHEQYF; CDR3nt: TGTGCCAGCACGATGACAGGGTATCTCCACGAGCAGTACTTC
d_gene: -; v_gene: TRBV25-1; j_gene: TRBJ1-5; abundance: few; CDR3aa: CASSEFGQPQHF; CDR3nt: TGTGCCAGCAGTGAATTTGGTCAGCCCCAGCATTTT
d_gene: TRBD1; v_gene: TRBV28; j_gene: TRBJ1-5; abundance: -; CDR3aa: CASTTGQRDQPQHF; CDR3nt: TGTGCCAGCACCACGGGACAGCGTGATCAGCCCCAGCATTTT